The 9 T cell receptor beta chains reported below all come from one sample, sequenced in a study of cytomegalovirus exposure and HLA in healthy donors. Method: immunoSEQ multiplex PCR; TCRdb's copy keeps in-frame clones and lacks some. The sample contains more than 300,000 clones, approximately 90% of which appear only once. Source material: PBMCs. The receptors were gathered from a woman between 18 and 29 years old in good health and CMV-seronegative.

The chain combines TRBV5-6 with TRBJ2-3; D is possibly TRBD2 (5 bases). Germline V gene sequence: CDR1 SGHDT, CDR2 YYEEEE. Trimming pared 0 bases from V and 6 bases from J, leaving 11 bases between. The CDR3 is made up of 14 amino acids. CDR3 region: CASSLALPGDTQYF. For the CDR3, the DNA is TGTGCCAGCAGCTTGGCGCTACCGGGGGATACGCAGTATTTT.

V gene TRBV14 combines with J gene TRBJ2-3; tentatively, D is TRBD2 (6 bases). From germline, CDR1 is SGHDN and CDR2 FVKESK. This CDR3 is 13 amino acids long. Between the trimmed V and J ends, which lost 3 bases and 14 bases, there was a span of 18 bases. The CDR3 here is CASSQGETGLLYF. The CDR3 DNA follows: TGTGCCAGCAGCCAGGGGGAAACCGGACTATTGTATTTT.

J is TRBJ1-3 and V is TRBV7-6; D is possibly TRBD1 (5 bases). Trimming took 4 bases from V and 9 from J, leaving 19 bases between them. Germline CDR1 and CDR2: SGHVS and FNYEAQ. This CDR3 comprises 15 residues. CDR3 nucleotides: TGTGCCAGCAGCTCAAGACAGTGGGCGATGGGCACCATATATTTT. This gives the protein CASSSRQWAMGTIYF.

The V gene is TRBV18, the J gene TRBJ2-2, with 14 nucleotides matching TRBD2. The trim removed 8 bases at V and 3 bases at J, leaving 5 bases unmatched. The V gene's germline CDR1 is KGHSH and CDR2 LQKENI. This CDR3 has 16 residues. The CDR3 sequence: CASRGLAGDDTGELFF. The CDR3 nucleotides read TGTGCCAGCAGGGGACTAGCGGGAGACGACACCGGGGAGCTGTTTTTT.

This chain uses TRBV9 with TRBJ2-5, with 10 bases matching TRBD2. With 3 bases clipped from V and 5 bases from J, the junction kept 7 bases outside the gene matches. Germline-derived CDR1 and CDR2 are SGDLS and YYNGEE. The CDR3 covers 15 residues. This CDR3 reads CASSESGRARETQYF. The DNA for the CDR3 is TGTGCCAGCAGCGAGAGCGGGAGGGCTCGCGAGACCCAGTACTTC.

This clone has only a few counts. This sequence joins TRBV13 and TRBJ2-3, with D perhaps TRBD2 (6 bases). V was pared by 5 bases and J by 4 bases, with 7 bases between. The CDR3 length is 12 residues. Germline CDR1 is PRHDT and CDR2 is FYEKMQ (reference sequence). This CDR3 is CASSPGADTQYF. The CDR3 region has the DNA TGTGCCAGCAGCCCGGGGGCAGATACGCAGTATTTT.

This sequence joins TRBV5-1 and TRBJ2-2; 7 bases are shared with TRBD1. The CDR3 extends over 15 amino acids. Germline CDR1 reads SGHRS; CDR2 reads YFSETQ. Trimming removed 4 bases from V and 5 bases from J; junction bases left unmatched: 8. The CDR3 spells CASSPRDSGTGELFF. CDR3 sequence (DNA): TGCGCCAGCAGCCCTCGGGACAGTGGGACCGGGGAGCTGTTTTTT.

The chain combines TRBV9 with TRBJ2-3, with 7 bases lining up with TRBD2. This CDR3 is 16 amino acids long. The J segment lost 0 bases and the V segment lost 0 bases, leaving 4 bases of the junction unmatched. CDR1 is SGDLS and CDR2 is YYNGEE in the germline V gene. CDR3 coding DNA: TGTGCCAGCAGCGTAGGGTATAGCGGGAGCACAGATACGCAGTATTTT. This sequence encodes CASSVGYSGSTDTQYF.

The CDR3 sequence: CAISEGRESYNEQFF. DNA for the CDR3: TGTGCCATCAGTGAGGGGCGGGAGTCCTACAATGAGCAGTTCTTC. The chain is built from TRBV10-3 and TRBJ2-1, with 7 bases lining up with TRBD2. Germline V gives CDR1 ENHRY, CDR2 SYGVKD. J gave up 1 base and V 2 bases, and 2 bases lay outside the gene matches. The CDR3 sequence is 15 residues long.